These 16 T cell receptor beta chains share one sample of origin, sequenced in a study of multiple sclerosis patients with progressive multifocal leukoencephalopathy. Profiled with immunoSEQ multiplex PCR; TCRdb holds only in-frame clones, not every one. The sample yields more than 25,000 clones, 88% seen once. Documented time point: before natalizumab initiation. The sample was PBMCs. The source of these receptors is a human donor with multiple sclerosis.

J is TRBJ1-2 and V is TRBV6-5, with 8 bases identical to TRBD1. Trimming removed 5 bases from V and 2 bases from J; junction bases left unmatched: 7. The CDR3 is made up of 15 amino acids. The germline V gene encodes CDR1 MNHEY and CDR2 SVGAGI. The chain's CDR3 is CASSNGQGYNYGYTF. The CDR3 region has the DNA TGTGCCAGCAGTAACGGACAGGGATACAACTATGGCTACACCTTC.

This clone was recorded only once. The chain joins TRBV7-6 to TRBJ2-7; D may be TRBD1 (6 bases). V was shortened by 5 bases and J by 0 bases, with 17 bases between the two germline ends. Germline CDR1 and CDR2: SGHVS and FNYEAQ. This CDR3 spans 16 amino acids. The CDR3 loop reads CASSLIGDTTSYEQYF. The CDR3 DNA sequence: TGTGCCAGCAGCCTGATCGGGGACACGACCTCCTACGAGCAGTACTTC.

The rearrangement uses TRBV19 and TRBJ1-1; no clear D. CDR3 length equals 11 residues. Germline CDR1 LNHDA, CDR2 SQIVND (reference sequence). The V and J ends lost 5 bases and 7 bases respectively, with 8 bases between them. CDR3 DNA sequence: TGTGCCAGTAGTGCTTTCGGTGAAGCTTTCTTT. Protein product: CASSAFGEAFF.

This chain joins TRBV28 and TRBJ1-2; no firm D call. Germline CDR1 and CDR2: MDHEN and SYDVKM. The CDR3 runs 12 residues. V was trimmed by 2 bases and J by 2 bases, leaving 3 bases between them. The CDR3 region is CASSLSNYGYTF. The CDR3 DNA reads as TGTGCCAGCAGTTTAAGCAACTATGGCTACACCTTC.

The rearrangement uses TRBV7-8 and TRBJ2-2; D call uncertain. The CDR3 runs 15 residues. The ends were cut back, 5 bases at V and 2 bases at J, with 12 bases in the middle. CDR1 is SGHVS, CDR2 FQNEAQ, per germline. As DNA, the CDR3 is TGTGCCAGCAGCCGCGGAAGGTCAAACACCGGGGAGCTGTTTTTT. It translates to CASSRGRSNTGELFF.

The V call is TRBV4-3, the J call TRBJ1-6; D remains unclear. Germline loops: CDR1 LGHNA, CDR2 YSLEER. Trimming shortened V by 4 bases and J by 10 bases, and 17 bases separated the two germline ends. This CDR3 region has 15 residues. CDR3 protein: CASSLGEGIWSPLHF. CDR3 coding DNA: TGCGCCAGCAGCCTCGGGGAAGGGATTTGGTCACCCCTCCACTTT.

The rearrangement joins TRBV5-4 to TRBJ1-2; D remains ambiguous. The germline V gene encodes CDR1 SGHNT and CDR2 YYREEE (reference sequence). The CDR3 is 13 amino acids. The V end was cut by 1 base, the J end by 2 bases, with 6 bases between. CDR3 nucleotide sequence: TGTGCCAGCAGCTTGCGCACAAACTATGGCTACACCTTC. Its translation: CASSLRTNYGYTF.

This sequence joins TRBV5-4 and TRBJ1-2; D is uncertain. The CDR3 is 13 amino acids. V was clipped by 4 bases and J by 7 bases, with 14 bases between them. Germline lookup yields CDR1 SGHNT and CDR2 YYREEE (reference sequence). The CDR3: CASSVVGVSGYTF. For the CDR3, the DNA is TGTGCCAGCAGCGTCGTCGGAGTTTCTGGCTACACCTTC.

The chain is built from TRBV2 and TRBJ1-4; unclear D gene. Trimming pared 4 bases from V and 9 bases from J, leaving 6 bases between. Germline loops: CDR1 SNHLY, CDR2 FYNNEI. CDR3 size: 11 residues. The DNA of the CDR3 is TGTGCCAGCAGTGCTGAGAAAAAACTGTTTTTT. Protein sequence: CASSAEKKLFF.

In its sample, this clone was seen once. The CDR3 is CSAFVGAEAFF. The CDR3 DNA follows: TGCAGTGCGTTTGTAGGAGCTGAAGCTTTCTTT. This chain joins TRBV20-1 and TRBJ1-1; no reliable D call. Germline CDR1 is DFQATT and CDR2 is SNEGSKA (reference sequence). The ends were cut back, 6 bases at V and 6 bases at J, with 11 bases in the middle. CDR3 length: 11 residues.

This rearrangement joins TRBV6-5 to TRBJ1-2; 7 bases are shared with TRBD1. This CDR3 has 15 residues. Germline assignment: CDR1 MNHEY and CDR2 SVGAGI. The trim removed 0 bases at V and 6 bases at J, leaving 7 bases unmatched. CDR3 nucleotides: TGTGCCAGCAGTTACTCGGGGCGGAGGGGGCATGGCTACACCTTC. This encodes CASSYSGRRGHGYTF.

V is TRBV7-9 and J is TRBJ2-7; 10 bases map to TRBD1. The germline gives CDR1 SEHNR, CDR2 FQNEAQ (reference sequence). The CDR3 contains 14 residues. The trim removed 11 bases at V and 11 bases at J, leaving 18 bases unmatched. In nucleotides, the CDR3 is TGTGCCTTGCGTTCCGGGGACAGGGGTGAAGGGGAGTACTTC. Residues: CALRSGDRGEGEYF.

The chain couples TRBV29-1 to TRBJ2-1; 7 bases align to TRBD2. After removal of 5 bases from V and 6 bases from J, the junction contained 13 bases not matched to a gene. The CDR3 contains 15 residues. The germline V gene has CDR1 SQVTM and CDR2 ANQGSEA. CDR3 in amino acids: CSVRRFGRAGNEQFF. Here the CDR3 DNA reads TGCAGCGTTCGGAGGTTTGGGAGGGCGGGCAATGAGCAGTTCTTC.

This chain uses TRBV7-9 with TRBJ2-5; D is ambiguous. The germline V gene has CDR1 SEHNR and CDR2 FQNEAQ (reference sequence). Trimming stripped 1 base from V and 2 bases from J, with 8 bases between. CDR3 length equals 14 residues. This chain's CDR3 is CASSLGSGQETQYF. CDR3 DNA: TGTGCCAGCAGCTTAGGGTCAGGTCAAGAGACCCAGTACTTC.

The V and J genes are TRBV4-1 and TRBJ1-2, with D uncertain. The CDR3 extends over 13 amino acids. V gave up 0 bases and J gave up 5 bases, with 7 bases separating them. Germline CDR1 is MGHRA and CDR2 is YSYEKL. The CDR3 DNA reads TGCGCCAGCAGCCAAGATTCCATTTATGGCTACACCTTC. It is translated as CASSQDSIYGYTF.

This chain connects TRBV21-1 to TRBJ2-7; the tabulated D call, TRBD1, remains unverified against the DNA. TRBV21-1 is a recognized pseudogene. The CDR3 extends over 12 amino acids. CDR3 sequence (DNA): TGTGCCAGCAGCAAAACAGGGTACGAGCAGTACTTC. The encoded protein is CASSKTGYEQYF.